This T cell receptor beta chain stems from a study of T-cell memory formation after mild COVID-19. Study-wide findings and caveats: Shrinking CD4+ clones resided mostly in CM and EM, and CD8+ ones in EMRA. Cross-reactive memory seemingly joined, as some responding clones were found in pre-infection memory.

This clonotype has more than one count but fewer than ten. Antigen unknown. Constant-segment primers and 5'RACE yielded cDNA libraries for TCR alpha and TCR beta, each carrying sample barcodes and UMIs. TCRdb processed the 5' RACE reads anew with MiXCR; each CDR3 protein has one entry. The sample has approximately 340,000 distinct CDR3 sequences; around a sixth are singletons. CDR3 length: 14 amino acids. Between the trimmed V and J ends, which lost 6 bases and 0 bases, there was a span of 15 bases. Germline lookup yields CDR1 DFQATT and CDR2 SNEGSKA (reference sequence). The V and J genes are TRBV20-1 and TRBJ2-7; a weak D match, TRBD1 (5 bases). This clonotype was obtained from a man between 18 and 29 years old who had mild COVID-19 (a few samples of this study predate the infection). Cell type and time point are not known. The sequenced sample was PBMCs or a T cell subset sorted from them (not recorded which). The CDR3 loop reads CSARRTLSSYEQYF. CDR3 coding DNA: TGCAGTGCCCGACGGACACTTAGCTCCTACGAGCAGTACTTC.